This T cell receptor (beta chain) was sequenced in a study of lymphopenia after photon versus proton radiotherapy. Only in-frame clones appear in the TCRdb table, and some are missing; sequencing was by immunoSEQ multiplex PCR. In the table there are tens of thousands of clones, approximately 86% of which are singletons. This clone has a single count. The target antigen is unknown. The CDR3 length is 12 residues. The V end lost 2 bases, the J end lost 8 bases, and 12 bases lay between the germline ends. CDR1 SQVTM and CDR2 ANQGSEA come from the germline V gene. Study conclusions and caveats: Relative stability marked proton patients; photon patients lost diversity and naive cells. Post-nadir diversity loss with photons came from oligoclonal expansion, particularly CD8+ Temra cells.

This chain links TRBV29-1 with TRBJ1-2; D may be TRBD1 (6 bases). The TCR was taken from a woman between 65 and 79 years old with pancreatic cancer. Some clones in this sample may be carry-over from other donors' samples. Sequencing was performed on peripheral blood, taken from a patient treated with proton-based radiotherapy. The CDR3 DNA reads TGCAGCGTTGAAAGGGGGGCAGGAGGCTACACCTTC. The encoded protein is CSVERGAGGYTF.